A selection of T cell receptor beta chains follows, all from one sample in a study of T cell responses to AZD1222 COVID-19 vaccine. The data were produced by immunoSEQ multiplex PCR, yet TCRdb's version contains in-frame clones alone and is incomplete. The data show roughly 150,000 clones, 85% to 95% seen once. This sample comprised peripheral blood, obtained 28 days after the second AZD1222 dose. These receptors all stem from an adult who received the AZD1222 COVID-19 vaccine. Each CDR3 is given with its conserved first and last residue. The D gene is left open where the match is weak. Clone sizes are given selectively: once, few, many, or a class where the clone is expanded.

v_gene: TRBV15
d_gene: TRBD1
abundance: -
j_gene: TRBJ2-2
CDR3nt: TGTGCCACCAGCCCTCCTTCGCGGGACAGGGGAGGCGGGGAGCTGTTTTTT
CDR3aa: CATSPPSRDRGGGELFF

v_gene: TRBV3-1/TRBV3-2
d_gene: -
abundance: -
j_gene: TRBJ1-1
CDR3nt: TGTGCCAGCAGCGAATACGGGGGCCTTAGCGCTTTCTTT
CDR3aa: CASSEYGGLSAFF

v_gene: TRBV27
d_gene: TRBD1
abundance: -
j_gene: TRBJ1-6
CDR3nt: TGTGCCAGCAGTGTTGGACAGGGGGTCTATAATTCACCCCTCCACTTT
CDR3aa: CASSVGQGVYNSPLHF

v_gene: TRBV19
d_gene: -
abundance: -
j_gene: TRBJ2-5
CDR3nt: TGTGCCAGTAGTATAGGTACCGGGACCAGCTCCGAGACCCAGTACTTC
CDR3aa: CASSIGTGTSSETQYF

v_gene: TRBV28
d_gene: -
abundance: -
j_gene: TRBJ1-5
CDR3nt: TGTGCCAGCAGTTCGGGTCGGGGGCCCCAGCATTTT
CDR3aa: CASSSGRGPQHF

v_gene: TRBV14
d_gene: TRBD1
abundance: -
j_gene: TRBJ2-3
CDR3nt: TGTGCCAGCAGCCAAGATATGACAGGGCTTGGGGATACGCAGTATTTT
CDR3aa: CASSQDMTGLGDTQYF

v_gene: TRBV5-8
d_gene: -
abundance: once
j_gene: TRBJ1-5
CDR3nt: TGTGCCAGCAGCTTGGACAGAGATCAGCCCCAGCATTTT
CDR3aa: CASSLDRDQPQHF

v_gene: TRBV2
d_gene: TRBD2
abundance: -
j_gene: TRBJ2-7
CDR3nt: TGTGCCAGCAGGACTAGCGGGGGGTTCTCCTACGAGCAGTACTTC
CDR3aa: CASRTSGGFSYEQYF

v_gene: TRBV10-3
d_gene: TRBD1
abundance: -
j_gene: TRBJ1-2
CDR3nt: TGTGCCATCAGCACAGGGGGCGAAGGCTACACCTTC
CDR3aa: CAISTGGEGYTF

v_gene: TRBV27
d_gene: -
abundance: -
j_gene: TRBJ1-2
CDR3nt: TGTGCCAGCAGTTCAGGGTACGATGGCTACACCTTC
CDR3aa: CASSSGYDGYTF

v_gene: TRBV4-1
d_gene: -
abundance: -
j_gene: TRBJ1-1
CDR3nt: TGCGCCAGCAGCCAAGATTCAGGAGCTTCGAACACTGAAGCTTTCTTT
CDR3aa: CASSQDSGASNTEAFF

v_gene: TRBV7-7
d_gene: TRBD2
abundance: once
j_gene: TRBJ2-7
CDR3nt: TGTGCTAAAGGGACTAGCGGGAGCGAGCAGTACTTC
CDR3aa: CAKGTSGSEQYF

v_gene: TRBV27
d_gene: -
abundance: -
j_gene: TRBJ1-5
CDR3nt: TGTGCCAGCAGAGGATCAACCCACAATCAGCCCCAGCATTTT
CDR3aa: CASRGSTHNQPQHF

v_gene: TRBV19
d_gene: -
abundance: -
j_gene: TRBJ1-5
CDR3nt: TGTGCCAGTAATACAGACAGCCATCAGCCCCAGCATTTT
CDR3aa: CASNTDSHQPQHF

v_gene: TRBV25-1
d_gene: TRBD2
abundance: -
j_gene: TRBJ2-2
CDR3nt: TGTGCCAGCAGTGGTTTAGCGGGAGGGCCATCGAACACCGGGGAGCTGTTTTTT
CDR3aa: CASSGLAGGPSNTGELFF

v_gene: TRBV5-1
d_gene: -
abundance: once
j_gene: TRBJ1-3
CDR3nt: TGCGCCAGCAGGGGCTCAGTCTCTGGAAACACCATATATTTT
CDR3aa: CASRGSVSGNTIYF

v_gene: TRBV5-1
d_gene: -
abundance: once
j_gene: TRBJ2-3
CDR3nt: TGCGCCAGCAGGGATCCCCCAGGTGGGTTACAGTATTTT
CDR3aa: CASRDPPGGLQYF

v_gene: TRBV28
d_gene: -
abundance: -
j_gene: TRBJ1-4
CDR3nt: TGTGCCAGCAGTTTAAGCGGGGTTGCAAATGAAAAACTGTTTTTT
CDR3aa: CASSLSGVANEKLFF

v_gene: TRBV5-1
d_gene: -
abundance: -
j_gene: TRBJ2-5
CDR3nt: TGCGCCAGCAGCTTGGGCGGGATTATGGAGACCCAGTACTTC
CDR3aa: CASSLGGIMETQYF

v_gene: TRBV11-3
d_gene: -
abundance: -
j_gene: TRBJ2-5
CDR3nt: TGTGCCAGCAGCTTAGCGGGGGGCGGTGAGACCCAGTACTTC
CDR3aa: CASSLAGGGETQYF

v_gene: TRBV7-8
d_gene: -
abundance: -
j_gene: TRBJ2-3
CDR3nt: TGTGCCAGCCGACAACTGACAGGAGGTGGGGATACGCAGTATTTT
CDR3aa: CASRQLTGGGDTQYF

v_gene: TRBV7-9
d_gene: -
abundance: -
j_gene: TRBJ2-1
CDR3nt: TGTGCCAGCAGCTCGGGACCCGGCAATGAGCAGTTCTTC
CDR3aa: CASSSGPGNEQFF

v_gene: TRBV11-2
d_gene: TRBD1
abundance: -
j_gene: TRBJ1-1
CDR3nt: TGTGCCAGCAGGGATAGATACGCGACAGGGAAGAACACTGAAGCTTTCTTT
CDR3aa: CASRDRYATGKNTEAFF

v_gene: TRBV24-1
d_gene: TRBD1
abundance: -
j_gene: TRBJ1-1
CDR3nt: TGTGCCACCAGTGGGGCAGGGGGGAACACTGAAGCTTTCTTT
CDR3aa: CATSGAGGNTEAFF

v_gene: TRBV10-3
d_gene: TRBD1
abundance: -
j_gene: TRBJ1-1
CDR3nt: TGTGCCATCAGATGGGACAGGAGTTTGAACACTGAAGCTTTCTTT
CDR3aa: CAIRWDRSLNTEAFF

v_gene: TRBV2
d_gene: TRBD1
abundance: once
j_gene: TRBJ1-2
CDR3nt: TGTGCCAGCGGGACAGCCATTAACTATGGCTACACCTTC
CDR3aa: CASGTAINYGYTF

v_gene: TRBV3-1/TRBV3-2
d_gene: -
abundance: -
j_gene: TRBJ1-5
CDR3nt: TGTGCCAGCAGCCAAGGCAGGGGTTCTCAGCCCCAGCATTTT
CDR3aa: CASSQGRGSQPQHF

v_gene: TRBV3-1/TRBV3-2
d_gene: -
abundance: few
j_gene: TRBJ2-1
CDR3nt: TGTGCCAGCAGCCGGGACTTCTCCCTGAGCGAGCAGTTCTTC
CDR3aa: CASSRDFSLSEQFF

v_gene: TRBV6-5
d_gene: TRBD2
abundance: -
j_gene: TRBJ2-7
CDR3nt: TGTGCCAGCAGTTACTCACCGAGCCGGGGGGTGGAGCAGTACTTC
CDR3aa: CASSYSPSRGVEQYF